This TCR beta chain derives from a study of blood T cells in healthy people across ages. Study results and limitations: Investigators viewed diversity estimates from one million T cells as underestimates, the study reported. Greater diversity and more naive CD4+ cells were seen in long-lived donors than in aged donors.

Next came a second PCR, run for roughly 6 to 11 cycles, which used a sample-barcoded 5' primer along with a J-beta primer mix. TCRdb fed the 5' RACE reads into MiXCR, producing one record per CDR3 protein. The sample lists fewer than 800,000 distinct CDR3 sequences, under 25% seen once, with 3% to 4.5% in the top ten. Each donor supplied about 9.6 milliliters of peripheral blood. Trimming took 5 bases from V and 1 from J; bases not matched to a gene: 0. The V gene's germline CDR1 is DFQATT and CDR2 SNEGSKA (reference sequence). The CDR3 is 13 amino acids. This clonotype was observed a few times. Its matching antigen is unknown.

This sequence joins TRBV20-1 and TRBJ1-5; TRBD1 matches 9 bases. The clonotype comes from a man between 65 and 79 years old in good health. Sequencing input: blood. CDR3 nucleotides: TGCAGTGCTGGGACAGGGAGCAATCAGCCCCAGCATTTT. It translates to CSAGTGSNQPQHF.